This T cell receptor (beta chain) derives from a study of shared clonotypes between healthy human individuals. Using immunoSEQ multiplex PCR, the repertoire was profiled, and TCRdb retains in-frame clones only, with some absent. The sample carries some 350,000 clones, about 74% recorded once. The sequencing input was memory CD4+ T cells sorted from blood. The subset denotes: CD45RA-negative fraction. This sequence was found in a man aged 25 to 40 in good health.

This chain's CDR3 is CASSVGASGSYYF. The CDR3 DNA follows: TGTGCCAGCAGCGTAGGGGCTAGCGGGAGCTATTACTTC. V usage is TRBV9 and J usage is TRBJ2-7, with 10 nucleotides matching TRBD2. With 0 bases clipped from V and 13 bases from J, the junction kept 7 bases outside the gene matches. The CDR3 loop spans 13 amino acids. Germline assignment: CDR1 SGDLS and CDR2 YYNGEE. The full variable domain, completed using reference TRBV9 and TRBJ2-7, is DSGVTQTPKHLITATGQRVTLRCSPRSGDLSVYWYQQSLDQGLQFLIQYYNGEERAKGNILERFSAQQFPDLHSELNLSSLELGDSALYFCASSVGASGSYYFGPGTRLTVT.